This entry concerns a single T cell receptor (beta chain). Methods used by the authors: Estimation of nucleated cell counts relied on the amplification of reference gene primers. Assay used: immunoSEQ multiplex PCR; TCRdb lists only in-frame clones, some missing. V, J and clone size reflect that table, while D and trimming were determined from the DNA. Among a few hundred thousand clones listed, 70% to 85% were seen once. This sample stems from a study of blood T cell repertoires in COVID-19. For the study at large: Collection of acute and convalescent COVID-19 samples took place in the United States, Italy and Spain. In each case, the material was cDNA or gDNA derived from T cells, B-cell-depleted T cells, or PBMCs.

This CDR3 comprises 15 residues. Germline assignment: CDR1 MNHEY and CDR2 SVGAGI. The V end lost 6 bases, the J end lost 5 bases, and 19 bases lay between the germline ends. The chain links TRBV6-5 to TRBJ1-1; possible D gene TRBD1, 6 bases. The sequence was collected from a human donor with acute or convalescent COVID-19. The donor label of this sample is uncertain. Sequencing was performed on peripheral blood. The CDR3 DNA reads TGTGCCAGCAGGCAACAGGGCCGAGGTGTGACTGAAGCTTTCTTT. Encoded protein: CASRQQGRGVTEAFF.